The sequence of this T cell receptor (beta chain) was determined in a study of cytomegalovirus exposure and HLA in healthy donors. Study outcomes and limitations: Only CMV serostatus was available as immune exposure information. Some V segments (TRBV6-2 and TRBV6-3 among them) were excluded as indistinguishable.

The CDR3 loop spans 16 amino acids. The germline gives CDR1 SGHRS, CDR2 YFSETQ. The V end was cut by 4 bases, the J end by 0 bases, with 14 bases between. To note about this clone: What it binds is unknown.

A multiplex PCR was run with 60 Vbeta primers and 13 Jbeta primers. The method was immunoSEQ multiplex PCR; TCRdb's version includes in-frame clones alone and lacks a portion of them. The sample has tens of thousands of clones; around 81% are singletons. V is TRBV5-1 and J is TRBJ1-3; TRBD1 might be the D (5 bases). This receptor was taken from a man aged 25-45 years in good health and CMV-seronegative. The sequenced sample was PBMCs. CDR3 nucleotide sequence: TGCGCCAGCAGCGGGGGACTGGGCAGCTCTGGAAACACCATATATTTT. Amino acid sequence: CASSGGLGSSGNTIYF.